A selection of T cell receptor beta chains follows, all from one sample in a study of vaccination effects on CD4 cells after COVID-19. Antigen specificity for these receptors is unknown. The data were produced by immunoSEQ multiplex PCR, yet TCRdb's version contains in-frame clones alone and is incomplete. The sample consists of around 47,000 clones, around 66% of them appearing once. This sample comprised CD4+ T cells from PBMCs cultured with a peptide pool, obtained before COVID-19 vaccination. Receptor source: a human donor who had a prior SARS-CoV-2 infection. Each CDR3 is given without its conserved first and last residue.

V	J	CDR3
TRBV9	TRBJ2-6	ASSVYPGGNGANVLT
TRBV5-4	TRBJ2-2	ASSPAAPGGTTGELF
TRBV5-1	TRBJ1-5	ASSPNGLGPQH
TRBV27	TRBJ2-2	ASSFWGYGNTGELF
TRBV7-9	TRBJ2-5	ASSLIGQGEETQY
TRBV24-1	TRBJ2-7	ATIIKPSGGARGEQY
TRBV7-2	TRBJ1-6	ASSLDSGEVSPLH
TRBV19	TRBJ1-1	ASSILRGGTEAF
TRBV27	TRBJ2-7	ASSTLSSGRGYEQY
TRBV5-1	TRBJ1-4	ASSLQGVGEKLF
TRBV30	TRBJ2-5	AWSNSGVGETQY
TRBV7-8	TRBJ1-6	ASSLALQGASPLH
TRBV7-2	TRBJ1-5	ASSLDSAGGQPQH
TRBV5-1	TRBJ1-1	ASSLIEGSGPRGEAF
TRBV7-9	TRBJ2-6	ASSSFPGWRHSGANVLT
TRBV11-2	TRBJ2-3	ASSSFRGPTDTQY
TRBV11-3	TRBJ1-1	ASKGWGEAF
TRBV19	TRBJ2-3	ASSIFAGTEPDTQY
TRBV5-4	TRBJ2-5	ASSLGRGWQETQY
TRBV4-2	TRBJ2-3	ASSRRLAGGSTDTQY
TRBV5-5	TRBJ1-3	ASSPTGGSGNTIY
TRBV18	TRBJ2-7	ASSPGTGDYEQY
TRBV13	TRBJ1-1	ASSFEDRGYTEAF
TRBV21-1	TRBJ2-5	ASSKADPGRFQETQY
TRBV5-1	TRBJ2-5	ASSLTSEETQY
TRBV5-5	TRBJ2-5	ASRPYTQAGGMETQY
TRBV5-6	TRBJ1-4	ASSLTGGTNEKLF
TRBV3-1/TRBV3-2	TRBJ2-1	ASSQARNAYNEQF
TRBV9	TRBJ2-3	ASSVTSLTDTQY
TRBV3-1/TRBV3-2	TRBJ2-1	ASSRQLATPYNEQF
TRBV5-1	TRBJ2-1	ASSLEGQTYNEQF
TRBV18	TRBJ2-1	ASSPTAGASSYNEQF
TRBV18	TRBJ2-5	ASSRGRGRETQY
TRBV18	TRBJ1-3	ASSRGNTGNTIY
TRBV12-5	TRBJ2-1	ASGWQGAENEQF